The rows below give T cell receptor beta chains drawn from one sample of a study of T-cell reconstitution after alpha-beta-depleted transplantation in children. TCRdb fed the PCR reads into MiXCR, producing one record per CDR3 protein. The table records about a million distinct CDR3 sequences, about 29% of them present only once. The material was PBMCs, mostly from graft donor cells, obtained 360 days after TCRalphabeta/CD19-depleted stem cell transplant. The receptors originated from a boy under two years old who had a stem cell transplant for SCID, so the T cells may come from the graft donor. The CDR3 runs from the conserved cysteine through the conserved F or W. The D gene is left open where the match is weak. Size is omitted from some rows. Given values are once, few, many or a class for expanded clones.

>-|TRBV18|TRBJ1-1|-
TGTGCCAGCTCACCACTTAGGGTCACTAGCACTGAAGCTTTCTTT
CASSPLRVTSTEAFF
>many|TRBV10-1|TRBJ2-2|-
TGCGCCAGCAGCCCTGGGGATCTAAACACCGGGGAGCTGTTTTTT
CASSPGDLNTGELFF
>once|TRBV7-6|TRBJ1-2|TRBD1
TGTGCCAGCAGTATGGGCCGGGACAGGGGGCTGAATGGCTACACCTTC
CASSMGRDRGLNGYTF
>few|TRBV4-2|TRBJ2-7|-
TGTGCCAGCAGCCAAGATATGATTGGCTACGAGCAGTACTTC
CASSQDMIGYEQYF
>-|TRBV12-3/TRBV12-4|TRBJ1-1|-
TGTGCCAGCACCCCGGAGGCTCACCCAATGAACACTGAAGCTTTCTTT
CASTPEAHPMNTEAFF
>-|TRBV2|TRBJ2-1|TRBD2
TGTGCCAGCAGCGTTAGCGGGGTGACTTTCAATGAGCAGTTCTTC
CASSVSGVTFNEQFF
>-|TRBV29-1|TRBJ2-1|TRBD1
TGCAGCGTTGTTGGTACCAGGGGGATCTACAATGAGCAGTTCTTC
CSVVGTRGIYNEQFF
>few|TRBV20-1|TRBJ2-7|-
TGCAGTGCTAGCTATGCCGGCTACGAGCAGTACTTC
CSASYAGYEQYF
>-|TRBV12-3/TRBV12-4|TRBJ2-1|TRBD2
TGTGCCAGCAACAGCATGGGACTAGCGGACAATGAGCAGTTCTTC
CASNSMGLADNEQFF
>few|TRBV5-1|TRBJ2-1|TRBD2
TGCGCCAGCAGCTCCCGCGGACTAGGAGGCAATGAGCAGTTCTTC
CASSSRGLGGNEQFF
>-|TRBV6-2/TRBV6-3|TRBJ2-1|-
TGTGCCAGCAGGCGGTACCCCTTGGGGGAGCAGTTCTTC
CASRRYPLGEQFF
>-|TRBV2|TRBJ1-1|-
TGTGCCAGCAGGCCATCCTCGATATGGTCTGAAGCTTTCTTT
CASRPSSIWSEAFF
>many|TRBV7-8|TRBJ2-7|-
TGTGCCAGCAGCTCCCAGACAGACCGCTCCTACGAGCAGTACTTC
CASSSQTDRSYEQYF
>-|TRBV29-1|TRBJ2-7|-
TGCAGCGTAATATGGGCTAGTGGAGCCTACGAGCAGTACTTC
CSVIWASGAYEQYF
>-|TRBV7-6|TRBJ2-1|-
TGTGCCAGCAGCTCCCCCCTTGGGAGAGGGAGTAATGAGCAGTTCTTC
CASSSPLGRGSNEQFF
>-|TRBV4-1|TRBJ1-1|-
TGCGCCAGCAGCCAAGAGGGGGGGCTCCTTTTCATGAACACTGAAGCTTTCTTT
CASSQEGGLLFMNTEAFF
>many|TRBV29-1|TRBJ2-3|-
TGCAGCGTCGCGGGACAGCTTAGCACAGATACGCAGTATTTT
CSVAGQLSTDTQYF
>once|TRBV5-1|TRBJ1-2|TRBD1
TGCGCCAGCAGCCTAGGACAGACAGGGGGCAACTATGGCTACACCTTC
CASSLGQTGGNYGYTF
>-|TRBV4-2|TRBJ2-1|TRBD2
TGTGCCAGCAGCCCGGCGGGACTACGGCGGAATGAGCAGTTCTTC
CASSPAGLRRNEQFF
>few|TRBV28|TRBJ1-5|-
TGTGCCAGCAGTTTTATATCGGGACTTAGCAATCAGCCCCAGCATTTT
CASSFISGLSNQPQHF
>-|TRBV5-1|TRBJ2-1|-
TGCGCCAGCAGCGCACAGGGAGCTGAGCAGTTCTTC
CASSAQGAEQFF
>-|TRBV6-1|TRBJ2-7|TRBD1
TGTGCCAGCAGCGCAAGACAGGGGAGCTCCTACGAGCAGTACTTC
CASSARQGSSYEQYF
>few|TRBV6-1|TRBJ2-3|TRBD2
TGTGCCAGCACCCAAGCGGGGGGCGAAGCTGACACAGATACGCAGTATTTT
CASTQAGGEADTDTQYF
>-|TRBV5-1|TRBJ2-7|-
TGCGCCAGCAGCCCCCCCCGGGGGAACTTTTACGAGCAGTACTTC
CASSPPRGNFYEQYF
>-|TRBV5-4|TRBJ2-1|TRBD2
TGTGCCAGCAGCGTTCCGGGACTAGCGGTCTACAATGAGCAGTTCTTC
CASSVPGLAVYNEQFF
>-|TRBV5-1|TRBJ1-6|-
TGCGCCAGCAGCTTGACCCCCCGGGAAGTAGGTTCACCCCTCCACTTT
CASSLTPREVGSPLHF
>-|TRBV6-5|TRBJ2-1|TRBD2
TGTGCCAGCAGTTCGCCTAGCGGGGGGCGAAGCTCCTACAATGAGCAGTTCTTC
CASSSPSGGRSSYNEQFF
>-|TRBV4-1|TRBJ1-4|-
TGCGCCAGCAGCCAAGGAAAGGGCCTATTAAATGAAAAACTGTTTTTT
CASSQGKGLLNEKLFF
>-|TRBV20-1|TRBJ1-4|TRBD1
TGCAGTGCTTCGGACAGGGTCGGCGAAAAACTGTTTTTT
CSASDRVGEKLFF
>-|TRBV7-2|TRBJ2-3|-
TGTGCCAGCAGCTTTGGGGCCGGGGCCACAGATACGCAGTATTTT
CASSFGAGATDTQYF
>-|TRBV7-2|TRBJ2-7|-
TGTGCCAGCAGCTTAGCGTGGGGGGCGGGGTACGAGCAGTACTTC
CASSLAWGAGYEQYF
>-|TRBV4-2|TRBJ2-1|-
TGTGCCAGCAGCCAAGATCGGGATCCGGACGATGAGCAGTTCTTC
CASSQDRDPDDEQFF
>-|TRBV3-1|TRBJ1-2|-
TGTGCCAGCAGCCACTGGGACGGAGATGGCTACACCTTC
CASSHWDGDGYTF
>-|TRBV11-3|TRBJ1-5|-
TGTGCCAGCAGCTTAGTTAGGGCAGGGGGCAATCAGCCCCAGCATTTT
CASSLVRAGGNQPQHF
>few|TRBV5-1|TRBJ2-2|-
TGCGCCAGCAGCTTTTTCCGGGGGATGGACACCGGGGAGCTGTTTTTT
CASSFFRGMDTGELFF
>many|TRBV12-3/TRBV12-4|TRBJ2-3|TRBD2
TGTGCCAGCAGTTTGTTTAGCGGGGGCACAGATACGCAGTATTTT
CASSLFSGGTDTQYF
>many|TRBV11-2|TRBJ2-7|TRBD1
TGTGCCAGCAGCTTAGGAGCAGGGGGCGCAAAGGTGGAGCAGTACTTC
CASSLGAGGAKVEQYF
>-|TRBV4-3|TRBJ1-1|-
TGCGCCAGCAGATTCGGGCTGAACACTGAAGCTTTCTTT
CASRFGLNTEAFF
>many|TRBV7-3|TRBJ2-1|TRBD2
TGTGCCAGCAGCGAAACGAGCGGGGGGGCCTACAATGAGCAGTTCTTC
CASSETSGGAYNEQFF
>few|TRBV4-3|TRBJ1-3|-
TGCGCCAGCAGCCAAGATCCCCGGGGAGGAAACACCATATATTTT
CASSQDPRGGNTIYF
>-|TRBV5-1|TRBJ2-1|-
TGCGCCAGCAGCTTGGTGGTCTTTGGTGAGCAGTTCTTC
CASSLVVFGEQFF
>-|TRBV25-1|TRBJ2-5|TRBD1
TGTGCCAGCAGTGTCCAATTCGGGACAGGGACAGAGACCCAGTACTTC
CASSVQFGTGTETQYF
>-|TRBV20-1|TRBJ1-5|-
TGCAGTGCTAGAGTCGCAACCCATCAGCCCCAGCATTTT
CSARVATHQPQHF
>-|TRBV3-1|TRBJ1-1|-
TGTGCCAGCAGCCAAGCCATTGGGGGAGCTTTCTTT
CASSQAIGGAFF
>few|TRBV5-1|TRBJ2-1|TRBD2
TGCGCCAGCAGCTGGACTAGCGGATACTACAATGAGCAGTTCTTC
CASSWTSGYYNEQFF
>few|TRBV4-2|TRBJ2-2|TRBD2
TGTGCCAGCAGCCAAGATTGGAGACTAGCAGGCACCGGGGAGCTGTTTTTT
CASSQDWRLAGTGELFF
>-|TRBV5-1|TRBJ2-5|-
TGCGCCAGCAGCCCGATGAGTCGGATCCAAGAGACCCAGTACTTC
CASSPMSRIQETQYF
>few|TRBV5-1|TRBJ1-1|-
TGCGCCAGCAGCTTGATGGGGCTACCAATGAACACTGAAGCTTTCTTT
CASSLMGLPMNTEAFF
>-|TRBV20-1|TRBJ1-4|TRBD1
TGCAGTGCTAGTAGGGGGCCGGGAGGCGGAAAACTGTTTTTT
CSASRGPGGGKLFF
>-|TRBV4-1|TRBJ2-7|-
TGCGCCAGCAGCCAAGTAGCGGCAGGGTCCTACGAGCAGTACTTC
CASSQVAAGSYEQYF
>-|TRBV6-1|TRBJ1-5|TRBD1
TGTGCCAGCAGCAGCAGGGGGGCTCGCAATCAGCCCCAGCATTTT
CASSSRGARNQPQHF
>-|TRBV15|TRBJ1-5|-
TGTGCCACCAGCAGAGGGGACTTTAATCAGCCCCAGCATTTT
CATSRGDFNQPQHF
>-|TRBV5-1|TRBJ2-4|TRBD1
TGCGCCAGCAGCTCCCTGACAGGGGGAAGGGGAGTGGCCATTCAGTACTTC
CASSSLTGGRGVAIQYF
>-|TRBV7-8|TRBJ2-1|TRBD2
TGTGCCAGCAGCCTCCGTATTCTAGCGGGGACATACAATGAGCAGTTCTTC
CASSLRILAGTYNEQFF